The 26 T cell receptor beta chains presented below share a single source sample, sequenced in a study of neoadjuvant nivolumab and ipilimumab in lung cancer. The repertoire was sequenced with immunoSEQ multiplex PCR; TCRdb's copy has only in-frame clones and lacks some. The sample holds approximately 5,100 clones, about 80% seen once. Sequenced here: normal lung tissue adjacent to the tumor, sampled after neoadjuvant nivolumab, alone or with ipilimumab, at or shortly before surgery. Source of these receptors: an adult with non-small cell lung cancer. Some clones in this sample may be carry-over from other donors' samples.

The rearrangement links TRBV2 to TRBJ1-1; D is possibly TRBD1 (5 bases). The germline CDR1 and CDR2 sequences are SNHLY and FYNNEI. The CDR3 contains 17 residues. The V gene lost 7 bases and the J gene lost 0 bases, with 21 bases spanning the gap. CDR3 sequence (DNA): TGTGCCAGCAACCTACGGCGAAGGGGCATCGTGAACACTGAAGCTTTCTTT. Encoded protein: CASNLRRRGIVNTEAFF.

A note on this clone: The junction differs from germline at one of its ends, possibly a read error. This rearrangement joins TRBV7-7 to TRBJ2-5; 9 positions agree with TRBD1. There are 15 residues in the CDR3. CDR1 and CDR2 from the germline V gene are SSHAT and FNYEAQ (reference sequence). Written as DNA, the CDR3 is TGTGCTAGCAGCCTAGGGACAGGGAGGAGGGAGACCCAGTACTTC. It translates to CASSLGTGRRETQYF.

This chain's CDR3 is CSVDSRVAEAFF. CDR3 DNA sequence: TGCAGCGTTGACTCGAGGGTGGCTGAAGCTTTCTTT. The chain employs TRBV29-1 and TRBJ1-1; D call uncertain. Trimming took off 3 bases at V and 6 bases at J, with 11 bases between the two ends. This CDR3 has 12 amino acids. Per the germline V gene, CDR1 is SQVTM and CDR2 is ANQGSEA.

The chain's CDR3 is CASSETLAQSYEQYF. For the CDR3, the DNA is TGTGCCAGCAGTGAAACGCTAGCGCAGTCCTACGAGCAGTACTTC. J is TRBJ2-7 and V is TRBV2; the D gene is possibly TRBD2 (6 bases). With 2 bases removed from V and 1 base from J, the gap between germline ends came to 12 bases. The CDR3 length is 15 residues. CDR1 and CDR2 (germline): SNHLY, FYNNEI.

J is TRBJ1-2 and V is TRBV5-6, with 7 bases lining up with TRBD1. CDR3 length: 14 amino acids. The V gene's germline CDR1 is SGHDT and CDR2 YYEEEE. With V trimmed by 0 bases and J by 4 bases, 3 bases remained unmatched. The CDR3 region is CASSLGGTVYGYTF. CDR3 sequence (DNA): TGTGCCAGCAGCTTGGGGGGGACAGTCTATGGCTACACCTTC.

The V gene is TRBV14, the J gene TRBJ1-1; D is unresolved. Germline assignment: CDR1 SGHDN and CDR2 FVKESK. CDR3 length: 16 residues. The V gene lost 2 bases and the J gene lost 1 base, with 14 bases spanning the gap. CDR3 sequence: CASSQSGLGPNTEAFF. The CDR3 nucleotides read TGTGCCAGCAGCCAAAGCGGTTTGGGTCCGAACACTGAAGCTTTCTTT.

The V and J genes are TRBV6-5 and TRBJ2-7, with 10 bases fitting TRBD2. Germline CDR1 is MNHEY and CDR2 is SVGAGI. The CDR3 totals 14 residues. Unmatched junction bases numbered 6, after V lost 7 bases and J lost 3 bases. CDR3 sequence reads: CASTASGSLYEQYF. As DNA, the CDR3 is TGTGCCAGCACCGCTAGCGGGAGCCTCTACGAGCAGTACTTC.

This clone showed up just a few times. This sequence joins TRBV4-3 and TRBJ1-5; unclear D gene. The germline V gene encodes CDR1 LGHNA and CDR2 YSLEER. This CDR3 region has 15 residues. Trimming cost V 1 base and J 0 bases, with 7 bases left between them. In DNA form, the CDR3 reads TGCGCCAGCAGCCAAGGGTATAATAGCAATCAGCCCCAGCATTTT. Translating it yields CASSQGYNSNQPQHF.

The V and J genes are TRBV2 and TRBJ2-7, with D unclear. V shed 4 bases and J shed 1 base, with 5 bases lying between them. Germline CDR1 reads SNHLY; CDR2 reads FYNNEI. The CDR3 totals 12 residues. In DNA, the CDR3 is TGTGCCAGCAGTGTACAATCCTACGAGCAGTACTTC. Amino acids: CASSVQSYEQYF.

The J gene is TRBJ2-4, the V gene TRBV2; 8 positions match TRBD1. V was clipped by 9 bases and J by 9 bases; unmatched bases: 7. The CDR3 spans 12 residues. Germline V CDR1 and CDR2: SNHLY, FYNNEI. CDR3 nucleotide sequence: TGTGCCAGTTCCCAGGGGGCGGCCATTCAGTACTTC. Its protein is CASSQGAAIQYF.

To note about this clone: A read error is likely, as this CDR3 ends without the conserved phenylalanine or tryptophan. No DNA is shown, since the ends of the CDR3 on it are uncertain; the CDR3 is the one TCRdb lists. The chain couples TRBV7-6 to TRBJ1-1. The CDR3 totals 12 residues, both ends included. Germline values: CDR1 SGHVS, CDR2 FNYEAQ. CDR3 sequence reads: CASSFLLPTPHE.

V is TRBV6-1 and J is TRBJ1-2; D is unclear. This CDR3 spans 10 amino acids. In germline, CDR1 is MNHNS, CDR2 SASEGT. V was trimmed by 6 bases and J by 7 bases, leaving 6 bases between them. The CDR3 region is CASSAIGYTF. In DNA, the CDR3 is TGTGCCAGCAGCGCGATTGGCTACACCTTC.

The V gene is TRBV6-6, the J gene TRBJ2-7; the D gene is possibly TRBD1 (6 bases). V was trimmed by 6 bases and J by 2 bases, leaving 11 bases between them. The germline V gene has CDR1 MNHNY and CDR2 SVGAGI (reference sequence). The CDR3 length is 13 residues. CDR3 sequence: CASRKTGPYEQYF. As DNA, the CDR3 is TGTGCCAGCAGGAAGACAGGCCCCTACGAGCAGTACTTC.

The chain links TRBV10-1 to TRBJ2-1; perhaps TRBD1 as D (5 bases). Germline V gene sequence: CDR1 WNHNN, CDR2 SYGVQD (reference sequence). This CDR3 is built from 14 residues. Deletions cut 4 bases from V and 8 bases from J, with 15 bases between. Here the CDR3 DNA reads TGCGCCAGCAGTGGCCGCAGGGATGGAGATGAGCAGTTCTTC. This translates into CASSGRRDGDEQFF.

The rearrangement joins TRBV27 to TRBJ2-1; tentative D call: TRBD2 (5 bases). V lost 7 bases to trimming and J lost 5 bases, with 15 bases between them. This CDR3 contains 14 residues. The germline V gene has CDR1 MNHEY and CDR2 SMNVEV (reference sequence). CDR3 sequence reads: CASTQGGGHNEQFF. The DNA of the CDR3 is TGTGCCAGCACTCAAGGAGGAGGTCACAATGAGCAGTTCTTC.

V is TRBV5-1 and J is TRBJ1-1; no clear D gene. Germline CDR1 and CDR2: SGHRS and YFSETQ. V was cut by 4 bases and J by 4 bases, with 14 bases left in between. This CDR3 is 14 amino acids long. CDR3 sequence: CASSRDPGGTEAFF. CDR3 DNA: TGCGCCAGCAGCCGTGACCCGGGAGGCACTGAAGCTTTCTTT.

J is TRBJ2-7 and V is TRBV6-4, with 10 bases identical to TRBD1. This CDR3 comprises 15 residues. Germline lookup yields CDR1 MRHNA and CDR2 SNTAGT. Trimming took 8 bases from V and 1 from J; bases not matched to a gene: 8. CDR3 bases: TGTGCCAGCGGGGTGGGGACAGGGGAATCCTACGAGCAGTACTTC. This translates into CASGVGTGESYEQYF.

V is TRBV2 and J is TRBJ2-1; TRBD2 matches 9 bases. CDR3 size: 16 residues. Germline V gene data show CDR1 as SNHLY and CDR2 as FYNNEI. The V segment lost 6 bases and the J segment 3 bases; nucleotides outside the gene matches: 9. In DNA form, the CDR3 reads TGTGCCAGCAGGTCGGGTCTAGCGGGAAGCTACAATGAGCAGTTCTTC. It specifies CASRSGLAGSYNEQFF.

The V call is TRBV6-6, the J call TRBJ1-2; tentatively, D is TRBD1 (6 bases). The CDR3 runs 14 residues. CDR1 MNHNY and CDR2 SVGAGI come from the germline V gene (reference sequence). Trimming cost V 6 bases and J 1 base, with 12 bases left between them. The CDR3 bases are TGTGCCAGCAGCAACAGGGAGGGTAACTATGGCTACACCTTC. Translation gives CASSNREGNYGYTF.

The chain carries TRBV19 and TRBJ2-7, with D unresolved. This CDR3 contains 13 residues. The V and J ends lost 3 bases and 6 bases respectively, with 12 bases between them. Germline loops: CDR1 LNHDA, CDR2 SQIVND (reference sequence). This CDR3 reads CASSIRHYGEQYF. In DNA form, the CDR3 reads TGTGCCAGTAGTATCCGTCATTATGGCGAGCAGTACTTC. Based on the CDR3 plus reference TRBV19 and TRBJ2-7, the full variable domain is DGGITQSPKYLFRKEGQNVTLSCEQNLNHDAMYWYRQDPGQGLRLIYYSQIVNDFQKGDIAEGYSVSREKKESFPLTVTSAQKNPTAFYLCASSIRHYGEQYFGPGTRLTVT.

The rearrangement joins TRBV4-1 to TRBJ2-7; TRBD2 agrees at 7 bases. The V segment lost 3 bases and the J segment 5 bases; nucleotides outside the gene matches: 4. The germline gives CDR1 MGHRA, CDR2 YSYEKL. The CDR3 length is 13 residues. CDR3 DNA sequence: TGCGCCAGCAGCCAGGCCCTAGCGGACGAGCAGTACTTC. This encodes CASSQALADEQYF.

This chain joins TRBV6-1 and TRBJ1-5; D gene ambiguous. CDR1 and CDR2 (germline): MNHNS, SASEGT. This CDR3 region has 13 residues. V was clipped by 6 bases and J by 3 bases, with 9 bases between them. Here the CDR3 reads CASRDRLNQPQHF. CDR3 DNA: TGTGCCAGCAGGGACCGCCTCAATCAGCCCCAGCATTTT.

A single count supports this clone. The chain uses TRBV5-1 and TRBJ2-2; D not certain. Trimming pared 0 bases from V and 4 bases from J, leaving 10 bases between. The V gene's germline CDR1 is SGHRS and CDR2 YFSETQ. This CDR3 spans 15 amino acids. The CDR3 DNA reads as TGCGCCAGCAGCTTGGTGGTGTCGGCCACCGGGGAGCTGTTTTTT. Translation gives CASSLVVSATGELFF.

This clone was seen a handful of times. The rearrangement uses TRBV9 and TRBJ1-1; maybe TRBD1 (6 bases). Germline CDR1 SGDLS, CDR2 YYNGEE. The CDR3 extends over 11 amino acids. V dropped 7 bases and J dropped 10 bases, with 14 bases sitting between them. The CDR3 DNA sequence: TGTGCCAGCGGGGGCCCGGGGGGAGCTTTCTTT. It translates to CASGGPGGAFF. Full variable domain (remainder filled in from reference TRBV9 and TRBJ1-1): DSGVTQTPKHLITATGQRVTLRCSPRSGDLSVYWYQQSLDQGLQFLIQYYNGEERAKGNILERFSAQQFPDLHSELNLSSLELGDSALYFCASGGPGGAFFGQGTRLTVV.

The V and J genes are TRBV10-3 and TRBJ2-7; the match to TRBD2 covers 10 bases. The CDR3 sequence is 16 residues long. Germline trimming cut 0 bases from V and 5 bases from J; bases unmatched to any gene: 7. Looked up from germline, CDR1 is ENHRY and CDR2 is SYGVKD. The CDR3, as DNA: TGTGCCATCAGTGAGTCGGCTAGCGGGAGCATGGACGAGCAGTACTTC. It translates to CAISESASGSMDEQYF.

Here the CDR3 reads CASSGQKYNEQFF. The CDR3 DNA sequence: TGTGCCAGCTCTGGGCAGAAATACAATGAGCAGTTCTTC. This rearrangement joins TRBV18 to TRBJ2-1; D uncertain. There are 13 residues in the CDR3. CDR1 is KGHSH, CDR2 LQKENI, per germline. Trimming took off 6 bases at V and 4 bases at J, with 10 bases between the two ends.